Each of the 30 T cell receptor beta chains below was sequenced from the same sample in a study of T cell responses to AZD1222 COVID-19 vaccine. Clones were read by immunoSEQ multiplex PCR, and TCRdb kept only the in-frame ones, dropping some. The table includes more than 100,000 clones, less than 90% detected once. This sample comprised peripheral blood, obtained on day 0 of AZD1222 vaccination. The receptors here all came from an adult in good health.

This rearrangement joins TRBV28 to TRBJ2-7; tentative D call: TRBD1 (6 bases). Trimming left V 0 bases short and J 0 bases short, with 15 bases between. The germline V gene encodes CDR1 MDHEN and CDR2 SYDVKM. The CDR3 spans 17 residues. CDR3 sequence: CASSLWGHRDRSYEQYF. The CDR3 DNA reads TGTGCCAGCAGTTTATGGGGTCACAGGGATCGCTCCTACGAGCAGTACTTC.

V is TRBV5-6 and J is TRBJ2-2, with 7 bases matching TRBD2. Germline CDR1 reads SGHDT; CDR2 reads YYEEEE. The J segment lost 5 bases and the V segment lost 4 bases, leaving 11 bases of the junction unmatched. CDR3 length: 16 amino acids. CDR3 residues: CASSGARARETGELFF. Written as DNA, the CDR3 is TGTGCCAGCAGCGGTGCGAGGGCGCGGGAGACCGGGGAGCTGTTTTTT.

The rearrangement links TRBV27 to TRBJ2-1; D is possibly TRBD1 or TRBD2 (5 bases each). The CDR3 is made up of 15 amino acids. Germline assignment: CDR1 MNHEY and CDR2 SMNVEV (reference sequence). V dropped 4 bases and J dropped 7 bases, with 17 bases sitting between them. CDR3 protein: CASSSGTSWGNEQFF. CDR3 nucleotides: TGTGCCAGCAGTTCAGGGACGTCCTGGGGGAATGAGCAGTTCTTC.

The chain has TRBV7-2 and TRBJ1-1, with a possible D match to TRBD1 (5 bases). The V and J ends lost 5 bases and 5 bases respectively, with 15 bases between them. Germline V gene lookup returns CDR1 SGHTA and CDR2 FQGNSA. The CDR3 runs 14 residues. Here the CDR3 reads CASSLGRWGTEAFF. CDR3 DNA: TGTGCCAGCAGCCTAGGACGTTGGGGGACTGAAGCTTTCTTT.

The rearrangement links TRBV5-1 to TRBJ1-1; D gene uncertain. The germline gives CDR1 SGHRS, CDR2 YFSETQ. The CDR3 totals 16 residues. The V end was cut by 2 bases, the J end by 0 bases, with 14 bases between. CDR3 sequence: CASSFGPMNMNTEAFF. Here the CDR3 DNA reads TGCGCCAGCAGCTTTGGGCCGATGAATATGAACACTGAAGCTTTCTTT.

The chain combines TRBV24-1 with TRBJ2-2, with a weak D call TRBD1 (6 bases). This CDR3 spans 16 amino acids. V shed 1 base and J shed 3 bases, with 11 bases lying between them. CDR1 and CDR2 (germline): KGHDR, SFDVKD. Written as DNA, the CDR3 is TGTGCCACCAGTGATTTTGGGGGCGATCACACCGGGGAGCTGTTTTTT. Translation: CATSDFGGDHTGELFF.

In nucleotides, the CDR3 is TGTGCCAGCAGCTTATTATCGGGACAATCCTACGAGCAGTACTTC. It specifies CASSLLSGQSYEQYF. The chain recombines TRBV7-8 with TRBJ2-7; the D gene is possibly TRBD1 (6 bases). Trimming removed 2 bases at V and 1 base at J, with 12 bases between. The CDR3 consists of 15 residues. Germline V lookup: CDR1 SGHVS, CDR2 FQNEAQ.

The V gene is TRBV6-5, the J gene TRBJ2-7; D is perhaps TRBD2 (5 bases). The CDR3 is 15 residues long. The germline gives CDR1 MNHEY, CDR2 SVGAGI. V was shortened by 3 bases and J by 0 bases, with 12 bases between the two germline ends. CDR3 in amino acids: CASSYESGVSYEQYF. The CDR3 coding sequence is TGTGCCAGCAGTTATGAAAGCGGTGTCTCCTACGAGCAGTACTTC.

The J gene is TRBJ2-7, the V gene TRBV7-3; D possibly matches TRBD1 or TRBD2 (5 bases each). This CDR3 has 15 residues. Trimming stripped 3 bases from V and 7 bases from J, with 19 bases between. Germline V gene sequence: CDR1 SGHTA, CDR2 FQGTGA. CDR3 in amino acids: CASSLAGTGSREQYF. CDR3 nucleotide sequence: TGTGCCAGCAGCTTGGCCGGGACGGGTTCCAGGGAGCAGTACTTC.

The genes are TRBV13 and TRBJ2-6; 8 bases map to TRBD1. The CDR3 is 19 residues long. Germline V lookup: CDR1 PRHDT, CDR2 FYEKMQ (reference sequence). V shed 5 bases, J shed 2 bases, and the junction held 14 bases outside the gene matches. CDR3 region: CASSQTTDREFAGANVLTF. DNA of the CDR3: TGTGCCAGCAGCCAGACGACGGACAGGGAGTTTGCTGGGGCCAACGTCCTGACTTTC. Using reference TRBV13 and TRBJ2-6 for the parts outside the CDR3, the full variable domain is AAGVIQSPRHLIKEKRETATLKCYPIPRHDTVYWYQQGPGQDPQFLISFYEKMQSDKGSIPDRFSAQQFSDYHSELNMSSLELGDSALYFCASSQTTDREFAGANVLTFGAGSRLTVL.

CDR3 DNA: TGTGCCAGCAGTGAAGTGTCATGGGAGCAGTACTTC. This encodes CASSEVSWEQYF. V and J are TRBV2 and TRBJ2-7; the D is unclear. Trimming stripped 1 base from V and 7 bases from J, with 8 bases between. The CDR3 loop spans 12 amino acids. Germline V gene lookup returns CDR1 SNHLY and CDR2 FYNNEI.

In its sample, this clone was seen many times. The CDR3 region is CASSPLAGGGEQYF. Here the CDR3 DNA reads TGCGCCAGCAGCCCACTAGCGGGAGGGGGAGAGCAGTACTTC. This sequence joins TRBV4-1 and TRBJ2-7; TRBD2 matches at 13 bases. The length of the CDR3 is 14 residues. Losses at the gene ends were 4 bases for V and 7 bases for J; bases not matched to a gene: 4. Germline CDR1 MGHRA, CDR2 YSYEKL.

This chain connects TRBV29-1 to TRBJ1-1; tentatively, D is TRBD1 (5 bases). The CDR3 has 13 residues. Germline values: CDR1 SQVTM, CDR2 ANQGSEA. V lost 5 bases to trimming and J lost 3 bases, with 13 bases between them. CDR3 sequence reads: CSVRQGGDTEAFF. The CDR3 bases are TGCAGCGTTCGTCAGGGTGGCGACACTGAAGCTTTCTTT.

The genes are TRBV24-1 and TRBJ2-5, with 11 bases lining up with TRBD1. Germline V gives CDR1 KGHDR, CDR2 SFDVKD. Trimming removed 4 bases from V and 1 base from J; junction bases left unmatched: 4. The CDR3 covers 16 residues. CDR3 DNA: TGTGCCACCAGTGAAACCGGGACAGGGGGCCAAGAGACCCAGTACTTC. Translated: CATSETGTGGQETQYF.

This sequence joins TRBV4-1 and TRBJ1-2; 10 bases line up with TRBD1. Per the germline V gene, CDR1 is MGHRA and CDR2 is YSYEKL. V shed 3 bases and J 8 bases; nucleotides not matched to a gene: 12. The CDR3 sequence is 16 residues long. CDR3 sequence (DNA): TGCGCCAGCAGCCACCTTGGACAGGGGGGTACGCAGGGCTACACCTTC. Translated, it gives CASSHLGQGGTQGYTF.

V gene TRBV27 combines with J gene TRBJ2-5; D may match TRBD1 or TRBD2 (5 bases each). The length of the CDR3 is 17 residues. The germline CDR1 and CDR2 sequences are MNHEY and SMNVEV (reference sequence). V was trimmed by 6 bases and J by 1 base, leaving 21 bases between them. CDR3 DNA sequence: TGTGCCAGCAGGGTATATGGGGGTCGACGCACCCAAGAGACCCAGTACTTC. Protein sequence: CASRVYGGRRTQETQYF.

The chain carries TRBV12-3 or TRBV12-4 and TRBJ1-5, with unresolved D. The CDR3 covers 13 residues. V was shortened by 4 bases and J by 6 bases, with 10 bases between the two germline ends. CDR3 residues: CASSYFGSQPQHF. DNA for the CDR3: TGTGCCAGCAGTTATTTCGGGAGTCAGCCCCAGCATTTT.

This rearrangement joins TRBV19 to TRBJ2-1; 9 bases map to TRBD1. Germline loops: CDR1 LNHDA, CDR2 SQIVND (reference sequence). The CDR3 is 14 amino acids. After removal of 8 bases from V and 0 bases from J, the junction contained 2 bases not matched to a gene. CDR3 sequence (DNA): TGTGCCAGTGGGACAGGGCGCTCCTACAATGAGCAGTTCTTC. Translating gives CASGTGRSYNEQFF.

The rearrangement uses TRBV19 and TRBJ2-6, with TRBD1 matching 10 bases. The CDR3 length is 16 residues. Germline assignment: CDR1 LNHDA and CDR2 SQIVND (reference sequence). Trimming took 8 bases from V and 3 from J; bases not matched to a gene: 7. The CDR3 loop is CASSGTGVFGANVLTF. The DNA of the CDR3 is TGTGCCAGTTCCGGGACAGGGGTATTTGGGGCCAACGTCCTGACTTTC. Full variable domain (missing parts from reference TRBV19 and TRBJ2-6): DGGITQSPKYLFRKEGQNVTLSCEQNLNHDAMYWYRQDPGQGLRLIYYSQIVNDFQKGDIAEGYSVSREKKESFPLTVTSAQKNPTAFYLCASSGTGVFGANVLTFGAGSRLTVL.

The gene calls are TRBV7-9 and TRBJ2-7; TRBD2 is a possible D gene (5 bases). This CDR3 spans 15 amino acids. From germline, CDR1 is SEHNR and CDR2 FQNEAQ (reference sequence). Trimming took 5 bases from V and 4 from J, leaving 18 bases between them. DNA of the CDR3: TGTGCCAGCAGCCATCCTCGCGACTATCGGTACGAGCAGTACTTC. Translated: CASSHPRDYRYEQYF.

This clone was seen only once. The J gene is TRBJ2-7, the V gene TRBV9; possibly TRBD2 for D (6 bases). Trimming shortened V by 3 bases and J by 4 bases, and 17 bases separated the two germline ends. CDR3 size: 15 residues. The germline gives CDR1 SGDLS, CDR2 YYNGEE. The CDR3 sequence: CASSAGGPSGYEQYF. The CDR3 bases are TGTGCCAGCAGCGCTGGAGGGCCAAGCGGTTACGAGCAGTACTTC. Filled out from reference TRBV9 and TRBJ2-7, the complete variable domain reads DSGVTQTPKHLITATGQRVTLRCSPRSGDLSVYWYQQSLDQGLQFLIQYYNGEERAKGNILERFSAQQFPDLHSELNLSSLELGDSALYFCASSAGGPSGYEQYFGPGTRLTVT.

This chain joins TRBV14 and TRBJ2-7, with D maybe TRBD2 (6 bases). V shed 5 bases and J shed 2 bases, with 13 bases lying between them. The CDR3 runs 14 residues. The germline V gene has CDR1 SGHDN and CDR2 FVKESK. The CDR3 is CASSFWGVTYEQYF. DNA of the CDR3: TGTGCCAGCAGCTTCTGGGGGGTAACCTACGAGCAGTACTTC.

The chain couples TRBV4-1 to TRBJ2-2; D is ambiguous. V lost 2 bases and J 4 bases, leaving 11 bases between the germline ends. The V gene's germline CDR1 is MGHRA and CDR2 YSYEKL. This CDR3 has 15 amino acids. CDR3 DNA sequence: TGCGCCAGCAGCCAACCTAGGGCCGGCACCGGGGAGCTGTTTTTT. This sequence encodes CASSQPRAGTGELFF.

The V and J genes are TRBV11-2 and TRBJ2-6; possibly TRBD1 or TRBD2 for D (5 bases each). The V gene's germline CDR1 is SGHAT and CDR2 FQNNGV. V was cut by 1 base and J by 2 bases, with 12 bases left in between. The CDR3 runs to 17 residues. The CDR3 protein is CASSLVGVQAGANVLTF. Written as DNA, the CDR3 is TGTGCCAGCAGCTTAGTGGGGGTACAGGCTGGGGCCAACGTCCTGACTTTC.

The chain employs TRBV5-1 and TRBJ1-6; maybe TRBD1 (5 bases). The CDR3 is 15 residues long. Trimming shortened V by 5 bases and J by 0 bases, and 9 bases separated the two germline ends. Germline V CDR1 and CDR2: SGHRS, YFSETQ. CDR3 nucleotides: TGCGCCAGCAGGGAGGGGAGCTCCTATAATTCACCCCTCCACTTT. The encoded protein is CASREGSSYNSPLHF.

This chain links TRBV30 with TRBJ2-1; 7 bases match TRBD2. Germline loops: CDR1 GTSNPN, CDR2 SVGIG (reference sequence). The CDR3 totals 12 residues. The V segment lost 4 bases and the J segment 8 bases; nucleotides outside the gene matches: 5. The DNA of the CDR3 is TGTGCCTGGAAGCGGGACCTCGATGAGCAGTTCTTC. It encodes CAWKRDLDEQFF. The full variable domain, with the rest looked up from reference TRBV30 and TRBJ2-1, is SQTIHQWPATLVQPVGSPLSLECTVEGTSNPNLYWYRQAAGRGLQLLFYSVGIGQISSEVPQNLSASRPQDRQFILSSKKLLLSDSGFYLCAWKRDLDEQFFGPGTRLTVL.

This chain joins TRBV25-1 and TRBJ2-5, with a possible D match to TRBD1 (6 bases). Germline CDR1 and CDR2: MGHDK and SYGVNS. The CDR3 contains 14 residues. V was cut by 3 bases and J by 4 bases, with 12 bases left in between. CDR3 sequence (DNA): TGTGCCAGCAGTGACTACCAGGGGACAGAGACCCAGTACTTC. The encoded protein is CASSDYQGTETQYF.

The chain employs TRBV4-1 and TRBJ2-5, with D perhaps TRBD2 (6 bases). Per germline, CDR1 MGHRA and CDR2 YSYEKL. The CDR3 sequence is 16 residues long. Trimming stripped 4 bases from V and 2 bases from J, with 17 bases between. Here the CDR3 DNA reads TGCGCCAGCAGCCCGACTAACCTCGGGGGACAAGAGACCCAGTACTTC. Its translation: CASSPTNLGGQETQYF.

This clone has just one count. This chain links TRBV7-9 with TRBJ2-1; D is ambiguous. V shed 5 bases and J shed 8 bases, with 10 bases lying between them. The CDR3 covers 12 residues. CDR1 and CDR2 (germline): SEHNR, FQNEAQ (reference sequence). CDR3 sequence: CASSASYDEQFF. CDR3 coding DNA: TGTGCCAGCAGCGCCTCGTACGATGAGCAGTTCTTC.

To note about this clone: The junction and the germline gene differ at one end; a read error may be behind it. The rearrangement uses TRBV20-1 and TRBJ2-7; perhaps TRBD1 as D (6 bases). CDR1 and CDR2 from the germline V gene are DFQATT and SNEGSKA (reference sequence). The CDR3 covers 12 residues. The CDR3 protein is CSPSEGDYEQYF. The CDR3 nucleotides read TGCAGTCCTAGTGAGGGGGACTACGAGCAGTACTTC.